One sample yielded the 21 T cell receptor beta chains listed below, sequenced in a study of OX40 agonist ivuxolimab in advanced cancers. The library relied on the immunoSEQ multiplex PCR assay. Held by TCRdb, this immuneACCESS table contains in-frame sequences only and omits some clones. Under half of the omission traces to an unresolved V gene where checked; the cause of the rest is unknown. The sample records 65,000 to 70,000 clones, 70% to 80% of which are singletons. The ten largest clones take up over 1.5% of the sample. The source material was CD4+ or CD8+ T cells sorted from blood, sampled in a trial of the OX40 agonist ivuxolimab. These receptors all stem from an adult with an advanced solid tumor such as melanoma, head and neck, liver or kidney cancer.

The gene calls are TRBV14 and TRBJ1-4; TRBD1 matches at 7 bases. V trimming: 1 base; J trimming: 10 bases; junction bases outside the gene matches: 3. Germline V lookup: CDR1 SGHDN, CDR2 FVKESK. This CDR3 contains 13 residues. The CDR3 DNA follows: TGTGCCAGCAGCCAAGCTCCAGGGGGAAAACTGTTTTTT. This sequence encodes CASSQAPGGKLFF.

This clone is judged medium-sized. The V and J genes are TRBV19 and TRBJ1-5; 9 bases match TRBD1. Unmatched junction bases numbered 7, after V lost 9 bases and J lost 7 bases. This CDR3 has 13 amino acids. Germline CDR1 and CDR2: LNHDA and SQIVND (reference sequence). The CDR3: CASRDRVEQPQHF. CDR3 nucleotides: TGTGCCAGCCGGGACAGGGTAGAGCAGCCCCAGCATTTT.

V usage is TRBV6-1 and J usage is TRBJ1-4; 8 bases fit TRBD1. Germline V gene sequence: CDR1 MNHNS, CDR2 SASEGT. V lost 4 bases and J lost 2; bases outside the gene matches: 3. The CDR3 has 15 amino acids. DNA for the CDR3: TGTGCCAGCAGTGTACAGGGGGTGACTAATGAAAAACTGTTTTTT. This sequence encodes CASSVQGVTNEKLFF.

As DNA, the CDR3 is TGTGCCTGGAGCGCCCTGGGACAGGGGAACACTGAAGCTTTCTTT. Translation: CAWSALGQGNTEAFF. The chain links TRBV30 to TRBJ1-1; 9 nucleotides align to TRBD1. This CDR3 has 15 amino acids. Per germline, CDR1 GTSNPN and CDR2 SVGIG (reference sequence). Trimming at V came to 3 bases and at J to 1 base, leaving 6 bases not matched to a gene.

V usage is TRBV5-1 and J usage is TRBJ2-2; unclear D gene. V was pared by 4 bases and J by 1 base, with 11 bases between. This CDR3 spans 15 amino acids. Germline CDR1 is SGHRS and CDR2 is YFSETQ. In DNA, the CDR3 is TGCGCCAGCAGCCCCCAGCCCCAGAACACCGGGGAGCTGTTTTTT. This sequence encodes CASSPQPQNTGELFF.

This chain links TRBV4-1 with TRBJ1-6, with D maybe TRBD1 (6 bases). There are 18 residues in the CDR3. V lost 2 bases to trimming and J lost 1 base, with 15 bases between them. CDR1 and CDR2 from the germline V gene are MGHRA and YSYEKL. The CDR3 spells CASSQRDIFLSYNSPLHF. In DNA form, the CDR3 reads TGCGCCAGCAGCCAACGGGACATCTTCTTGTCCTATAATTCACCCCTCCACTTT.

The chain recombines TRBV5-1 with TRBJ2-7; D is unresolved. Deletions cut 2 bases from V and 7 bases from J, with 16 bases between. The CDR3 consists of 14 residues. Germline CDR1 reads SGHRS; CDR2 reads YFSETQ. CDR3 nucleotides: TGCGCCAGCAGCTTCGGCCCCGAGGTACGGGAGCAGTACTTC. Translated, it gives CASSFGPEVREQYF.

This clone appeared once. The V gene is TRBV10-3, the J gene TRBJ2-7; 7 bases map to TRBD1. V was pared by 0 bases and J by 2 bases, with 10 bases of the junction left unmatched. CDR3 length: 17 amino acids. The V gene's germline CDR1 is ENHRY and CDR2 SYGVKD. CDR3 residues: CAISESTVGTVTYEQYF. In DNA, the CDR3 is TGTGCCATCAGTGAGTCGACTGTAGGGACAGTAACCTACGAGCAGTACTTC.

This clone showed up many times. CDR3 amino acids: CASSTLAGDTGELFF. CDR3 nucleotides: TGTGCCAGCAGCACTTTAGCGGGGGACACCGGGGAGCTGTTTTTT. V and J are TRBV7-3 and TRBJ2-2; 9 nucleotides match TRBD2. Trimming took 5 bases from V and 3 from J; bases not matched to a gene: 4. The CDR3 loop spans 15 amino acids. CDR1 is SGHTA, CDR2 FQGTGA, per germline. Full variable domain (outside the CDR3, taken from reference TRBV7-3 and TRBJ2-2): GAGVSQTPSNKVTEKGKYVELRCDPISGHTALYWYRQSLGQGPEFLIYFQGTGAADDSGLPNDRFFAVRPEGSVSTLKIQRTERGDSAVYLCASSTLAGDTGELFFGEGSRLTVL.

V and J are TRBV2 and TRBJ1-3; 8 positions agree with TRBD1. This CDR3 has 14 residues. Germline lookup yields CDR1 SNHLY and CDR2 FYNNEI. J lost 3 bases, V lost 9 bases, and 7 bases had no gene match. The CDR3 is CASSQGADGNTIYF. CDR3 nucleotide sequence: TGTGCCAGTTCCCAGGGGGCGGATGGAAACACCATATATTTT.

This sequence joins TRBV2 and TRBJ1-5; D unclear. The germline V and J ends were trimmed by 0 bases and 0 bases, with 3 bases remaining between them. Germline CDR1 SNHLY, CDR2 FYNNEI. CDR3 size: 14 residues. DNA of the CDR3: TGTGCCAGCAGTGAAGCATATAGCAATCAGCCCCAGCATTTT. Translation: CASSEAYSNQPQHF. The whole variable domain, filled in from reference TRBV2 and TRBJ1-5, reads EPEVTQTPSHQVTQMGQEVILRCVPISNHLYFYWYRQILGQKVEFLVSFYNNEISEKSEIFDDQFSVERPDGSNFTLKIRSTKLEDSAMYFCASSEAYSNQPQHFGDGTRLSIL.

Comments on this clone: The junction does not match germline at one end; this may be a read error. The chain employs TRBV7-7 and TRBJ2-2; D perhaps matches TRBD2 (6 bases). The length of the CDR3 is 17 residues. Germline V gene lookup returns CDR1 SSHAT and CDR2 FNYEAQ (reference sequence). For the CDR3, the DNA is TGTGCTAGCAGTAGGTCTTCCGGGAGTGGTGTGACCGGGGAGCTGTTTTTT. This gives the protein CASSRSSGSGVTGELFF.

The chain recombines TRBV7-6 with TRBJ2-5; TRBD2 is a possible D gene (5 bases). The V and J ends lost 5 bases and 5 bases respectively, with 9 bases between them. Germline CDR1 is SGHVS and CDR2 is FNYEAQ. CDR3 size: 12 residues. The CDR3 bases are TGTGCCAGCAGCCTAGGGAGCGAGACCCAGTACTTC. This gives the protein CASSLGSETQYF.

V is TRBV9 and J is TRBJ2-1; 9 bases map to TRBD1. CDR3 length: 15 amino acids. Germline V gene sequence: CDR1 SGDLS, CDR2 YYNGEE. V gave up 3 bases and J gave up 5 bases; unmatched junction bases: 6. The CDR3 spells CASSDSRTGDNEQFF. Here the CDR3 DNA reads TGTGCCAGCAGCGACTCGAGGACAGGGGACAATGAGCAGTTCTTC.

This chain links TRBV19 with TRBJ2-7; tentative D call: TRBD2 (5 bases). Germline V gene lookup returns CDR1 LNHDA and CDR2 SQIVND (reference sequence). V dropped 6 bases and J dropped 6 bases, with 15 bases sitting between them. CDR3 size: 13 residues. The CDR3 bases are TGTGCCAGTAGCATCACTAGGTCAGCCGAGCAGTACTTC. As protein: CASSITRSAEQYF.

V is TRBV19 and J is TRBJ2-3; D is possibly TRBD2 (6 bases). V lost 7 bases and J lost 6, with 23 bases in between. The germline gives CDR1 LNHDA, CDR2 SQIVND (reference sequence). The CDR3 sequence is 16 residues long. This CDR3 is CASTAQLRGGADTQYF. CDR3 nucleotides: TGTGCCAGTACTGCCCAGCTCCGGGGAGGAGCGGATACGCAGTATTTT.

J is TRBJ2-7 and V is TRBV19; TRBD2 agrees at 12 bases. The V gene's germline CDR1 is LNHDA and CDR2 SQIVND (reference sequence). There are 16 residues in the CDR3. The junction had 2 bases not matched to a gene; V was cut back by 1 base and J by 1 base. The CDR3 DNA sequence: TGTGCCAGTAGTATAGCGGGGACTAGCGGGTCCTACGAGCAGTACTTC. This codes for CASSIAGTSGSYEQYF.

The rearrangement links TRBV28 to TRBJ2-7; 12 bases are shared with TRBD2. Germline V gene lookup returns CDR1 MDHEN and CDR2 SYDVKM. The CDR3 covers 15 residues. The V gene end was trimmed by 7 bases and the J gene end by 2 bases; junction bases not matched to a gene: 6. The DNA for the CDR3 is TGTGCCAGCACTCCGGGACTAGCGGGTCCCTACGAGCAGTACTTC. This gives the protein CASTPGLAGPYEQYF.

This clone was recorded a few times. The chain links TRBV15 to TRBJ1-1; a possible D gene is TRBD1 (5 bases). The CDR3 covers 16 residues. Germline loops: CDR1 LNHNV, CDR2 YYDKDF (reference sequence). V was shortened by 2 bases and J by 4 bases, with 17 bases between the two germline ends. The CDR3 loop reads CATSRPDRQLITEAFF. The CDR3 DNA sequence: TGTGCCACCAGCAGACCGGACCGACAGTTGATCACTGAAGCTTTCTTT.

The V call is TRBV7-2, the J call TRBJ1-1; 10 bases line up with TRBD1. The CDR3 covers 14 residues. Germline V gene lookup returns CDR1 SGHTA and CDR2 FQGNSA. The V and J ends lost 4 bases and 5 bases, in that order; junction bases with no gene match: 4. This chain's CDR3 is CASSSWTGGTEAFF. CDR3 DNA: TGTGCCAGCAGCTCGTGGACAGGGGGAACTGAAGCTTTCTTT.

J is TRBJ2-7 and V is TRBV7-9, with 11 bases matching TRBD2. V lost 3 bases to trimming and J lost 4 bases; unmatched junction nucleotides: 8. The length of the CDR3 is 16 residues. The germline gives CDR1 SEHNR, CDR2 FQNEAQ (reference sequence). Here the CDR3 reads CASSLGTSGWIYEQYF. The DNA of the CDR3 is TGTGCCAGCAGCTTGGGGACTAGCGGCTGGATTTACGAGCAGTACTTC.